Sequencing of this T cell receptor (beta chain) was carried out in a study of long-term antiretroviral therapy in people with HIV. It was version v3.0 of the immunoSEQ assay that was run at survey level. The assay was immunoSEQ multiplex PCR, and TCRdb's table has in-frame clones only and misses some. Of approximately 20,000 clones listed, around nine tenths are singletons. The sequence derives from a man between 60 and 75 years old with HIV. Sample: unsorted PBMCs, taken 0.6 years after starting antiretroviral therapy.

CDR3 nucleotide sequence: TGCGCCAGCACCCAGATTATGGGGTCCGGGGAGCTGTTTTTT. Protein sequence: CASTQIMGSGELFF. The chain combines TRBV5-1 with TRBJ2-2; no clear D. The V gene's germline CDR1 is SGHRS and CDR2 YFSETQ. The CDR3 spans 14 residues. V shed 6 bases and J shed 6 bases, with 15 bases lying between them.